This TCR beta chain was captured in a study of blood T cell repertoires in COVID-19 (dated by TCRdb to 2019 to 2021). At the level of the whole study: Collaborator samples came from the United States, Italy and Spain and covered acute and convalescent phases of COVID-19. A freely available public database, intended as a resource for researchers studying the immune response to SARS-CoV-2, is where the repertoires were released. The dataset comprised deeply sampled blood TCRbeta repertoires from subjects exposed to, actively infected with, or recovered from COVID-19. Nearly every sample came with metadata listing a de-identified subject ID, COVID-19 status, age in years and sex. The samples were drawn from the first 160 participants of the ongoing ImmuneRACE study and from more than 1,000 subjects provided by 6 global collaborators. The material from the prospective study consisted of cDNA or gDNA derived from T cells, B-cell-depleted T cells, or PBMCs. Where HLA class I and class II types were available, the types were taken from metadata supplied by the sample provider, not from assay-based typing.

The immunoSEQ Assay, a bias-controlled multiplex PCR, was used to amplify TCRbeta CDR3 regions from genomic DNA. As for the original processing: The number of nucleated cells in each sample was estimated by amplification of reference gene primers within the assay. To quantify the absolute abundance of each unique TCRbeta CDR3 rearrangement, sequence reads were collapsed and filtered. For each sample, productive Simpson clonality was calculated as the square root of Simpson's diversity index over productive rearrangements. In its TCRdb copy, this immuneACCESS table keeps in-frame sequences only and misses some clones. Where compared with another copy, unresolved V genes explain less than half of these, and the others have no known cause. V, J and clone size reflect that table, while D and trimming were determined from the DNA. This sample holds fewer than 150,000 clones; 84% were observed only once. Around 6.8% of the sample goes to the ten largest clones.

Each collaborating institution followed its own protocols to collect whole blood in K2EDTA tubes. For TCRbeta analysis, collaborators shipped samples in one of three forms: frozen whole blood, isolated PBMCs, or DNA extracted from either of those sample types. V is shortened by 3 bases, J by 6 bases, and the region joining them spans 11 bases. CDR1 and CDR2, looked up from the germline V gene (reference sequence), are MNHEY and SMNVEV. The CDR3, from cysteine to phenylalanine, totals 14 residues. The CDR3 DNA has 42 bases and is translated from base 1. The research as a whole found: How much clinical and demographic metadata was included differed by source and by participant, and the metadata was provided uncurated.

Regarding this clone: Its antigen is not yet known. Per-nucleotide qualities are absent, and no much larger clonotype sits a single base away.

The sample consisted of peripheral blood. The receptor's source is a human donor in a cohort sampled during active COVID-19. The chain employs TRBV27 and TRBJ2-2; the D gene assignment is ambiguous. The bases read TGTGCCAGCAGTTTGGAGCAGTCATCCGGGGAGCTGTTTTTT. This yields the protein CASSLEQSSGELFF.